The TCR beta chain described here comes from a study of human T cells and chemical hapten exposure. Study as a whole: Alopecia areata, totalis and universalis patients, mostly female, were included. Overall study findings and caveats: Donors in the study had alopecia, meaning their immune response may differ from healthy people's. There were significantly more large CDR3 similarity clusters among expanded TCRs than among controls. A positive correlation with patch test score was shown by PT1 expanded TCR counts.

Time point: patch test 1, 2 weeks after DPC sensitization. As to treatment: therapeutic diphenylcyclopropenone sensitization with weekly scalp DPC. In the case of this clonotype: Its target is not known.

One entry per CDR3 protein, called by TCRdb with MiXCR from the RACE reads. Here the sample spans 100,000 to 150,000 distinct CDR3 sequences, roughly 15% being singletons. Sequenced material: whole blood, taken in connection with sensitization to the hapten diphenylcyclopropenone (DPC). This sequence was found in a man between 18 and 29 years old with alopecia areata. Some clones in this sample may be carry-over from other donors' samples.

The CDR3 nucleotides read TGCGCCAGCAGCTTGCTGGGCCGGAGGGAGGGAGAGACCCAGTACTTC. Translated, it gives CASSLLGRREGETQYF. The rearrangement joins TRBV5-1 to TRBJ2-5; 7 bases line up with TRBD2. Losses at the gene ends were 1 base for V and 4 bases for J; bases not matched to a gene: 10. CDR3 length: 16 amino acids. Germline V CDR1 and CDR2: SGHRS, YFSETQ.